The 14 T cell receptor beta chains given below trace back to one sample, sequenced in a study of early T cells in non-severe SARS-CoV-2 infection. TCRdb reprocessed the 5' RACE reads via MiXCR and lists one record per CDR3 protein. The sample yields fewer than 80,000 distinct CDR3 sequences, roughly 12% seen once. Sequencing was performed on whole blood, taken at baseline. These receptors were collected from an adult who was a healthcare worker with PCR-confirmed SARS-CoV-2 infection or an uninfected control (not recorded which).

This clonotype came up a few times. V usage is TRBV7-9 and J usage is TRBJ2-7, with D possibly matching TRBD2 (6 bases). The CDR3 runs to 13 residues. The germline CDR1 and CDR2 sequences are SEHNR and FQNEAQ (reference sequence). Trimming removed 7 bases at V and 3 bases at J, with 13 bases between. The chain's CDR3 is CASTAGISYEQYF. The CDR3 nucleotides are TGTGCCAGCACCGCGGGGATAAGCTACGAGCAGTACTTC.

This clonotype appeared a few times. V gene TRBV19 combines with J gene TRBJ1-4; D unclear. With 3 bases removed from V and 10 bases from J, the gap between germline ends came to 12 bases. This CDR3 comprises 13 residues. CDR1 LNHDA and CDR2 SQIVND come from the germline V gene (reference sequence). The CDR3 sequence is CASSIPEFGKLFF. As DNA, the CDR3 is TGTGCCAGTAGTATCCCGGAATTCGGAAAACTGTTTTTT.

The genes are TRBV20-1 and TRBJ1-1, with D perhaps TRBD1 (6 bases). The CDR3 contains 13 residues. Germline values: CDR1 DFQATT, CDR2 SNEGSKA (reference sequence). The V end lost 6 bases, the J end lost 2 bases, and 13 bases lay between the germline ends. The CDR3 nucleotides read TGCAGTGCCCGAAAGGGGGGCAACACTGAAGCTTTCTTT. The encoded protein is CSARKGGNTEAFF.

This chain links TRBV5-1 with TRBJ2-3; D is possibly TRBD1 (6 bases). Per germline, CDR1 SGHRS and CDR2 YFSETQ. The V gene lost 2 bases and the J gene lost 7 bases, with 17 bases spanning the gap. The CDR3 has 15 amino acids. CDR3 sequence reads: CASSFRDLGTNTQYF. The CDR3 DNA follows: TGCGCCAGCAGCTTCCGGGACCTCGGGACAAATACGCAGTATTTT.

This clonotype showed up just a few times. The chain employs TRBV6-5 and TRBJ1-6; no clear D gene. The CDR3 is 15 residues long. V lost 6 bases, J lost 1 base, and 10 bases lay in between. Germline-derived CDR1 and CDR2 are MNHEY and SVGAGI. CDR3 nucleotides: TGTGCCAGCAGACCCCAAGGGTCCTATAATTCACCCCTCCACTTT. Translated: CASRPQGSYNSPLHF.

This clonotype occurred many times. The chain recombines TRBV12-3 or TRBV12-4 with TRBJ2-6; 7 bases are shared with TRBD1. V shed 2 bases and J 2 bases; nucleotides not matched to a gene: 0. The CDR3 sequence is 15 residues long. CDR3 in amino acids: CASSLTGAGANVLTF. In DNA form, the CDR3 reads TGTGCCAGCAGTTTAACAGGGGCTGGGGCCAACGTCCTGACTTTC.

This sequence joins TRBV11-2 and TRBJ2-3, with a tentative D call TRBD1 (5 bases). The CDR3 runs 14 residues. Germline V gene lookup returns CDR1 SGHAT and CDR2 FQNNGV. V dropped 5 bases and J dropped 2 bases, with 11 bases sitting between them. The CDR3 region is CASSDAGHTDTQYF. The CDR3 nucleotides are TGTGCCAGCAGCGATGCAGGGCACACAGATACGCAGTATTTT.

The chain links TRBV12-3 or TRBV12-4 to TRBJ2-5; 14 bases line up with TRBD2. Germline trimming cut 4 bases from V and 5 bases from J; bases unmatched to any gene: 6. This CDR3 spans 16 amino acids. CDR3 bases: TGTGCCAGCAGTTGGACTAGCGGGGGGCAGGTGGAGACCCAGTACTTC. It codes for CASSWTSGGQVETQYF.

The chain carries TRBV12-3 or TRBV12-4 and TRBJ1-3; no clear D. The CDR3 is 16 residues long. V lost 0 bases to trimming and J lost 2 bases, with 11 bases between them. DNA of the CDR3: TGTGCCAGCAGTTTAGCACAGACCTTGACTGGAAACACCATATATTTT. It encodes CASSLAQTLTGNTIYF.

This clonotype was picked up a small number of times. V and J are TRBV10-3 and TRBJ1-1; tentative D call: TRBD1 (6 bases). This CDR3 comprises 13 residues. The germline CDR1 and CDR2 sequences are ENHRY and SYGVKD. V was pared by 6 bases and J by 4 bases, with 12 bases between. Here the CDR3 DNA reads TGTGCCATCAGCGATGACAGGTCCACTGAAGCTTTCTTT. The encoded protein is CAISDDRSTEAFF.

This chain uses TRBV6-6 with TRBJ2-5; 7 nucleotides align to TRBD2. This CDR3 has 14 amino acids. V was clipped by 4 bases and J by 7 bases; unmatched bases: 9. Per germline, CDR1 MNHNY and CDR2 SVGAGI (reference sequence). CDR3 amino acids: CASSSRRGGGTQYF. The CDR3 DNA reads TGTGCCAGCAGTTCTCGCCGCGGGGGAGGGACCCAGTACTTC.

The chain couples TRBV20-1 to TRBJ1-1, with D uncertain. The germline CDR1 and CDR2 sequences are DFQATT and SNEGSKA (reference sequence). Between the trimmed V and J ends, which lost 6 bases and 0 bases, there was a span of 17 bases. The CDR3 consists of 15 residues. The CDR3 DNA reads TGCAGTGCCCCAGACTACGGGTTGATGAACACTGAAGCTTTCTTT. Protein sequence: CSAPDYGLMNTEAFF.

This clonotype was counted many times. The chain carries TRBV29-1 and TRBJ1-1, with no clear D. The CDR3 length is 14 residues. V lost 4 bases and J lost 3, with 15 bases in between. The germline V gene has CDR1 SQVTM and CDR2 ANQGSEA. The CDR3 loop is CSVGGEMGDTEAFF. CDR3 nucleotides: TGCAGCGTTGGTGGGGAGATGGGAGACACTGAAGCTTTCTTT.

In this sample, this clonotype turned up many times. The J gene is TRBJ1-5, the V gene TRBV6-5, with TRBD1 as a possible D gene (6 bases). The CDR3 loop spans 15 amino acids. Deletions cut 6 bases from V and 1 base from J, with 13 bases between. CDR1 and CDR2 from the germline V gene are MNHEY and SVGAGI. The CDR3 is CASRKQGGSNQPQHF. The CDR3 region has the DNA TGTGCCAGCAGGAAACAAGGGGGGAGCAATCAGCCCCAGCATTTT.